The subject of this entry is one T cell receptor beta chain. Its antigen remains unknown. These data belong to a study of T cell clones after liver transplantation. At the level of the study: Pre-transplant mixed lymphocyte reactions yielded third-party-reactive TCRbeta sequences as comparators for graft-donor-reactive sequences. Samples came pre-transplant, pre-randomization before withdrawal, and post-randomization after withdrawal ended. Apart from three HCV-positive recipients, transplants were for non-autoimmune, non-viral reasons.

The table came from immunoSEQ multiplex PCR; TCRdb's copy has only in-frame clones and leaves some out. The repertoire holds under 150,000 clones, 90% seen once, with around 0.8% in the top ten. Study results and caveats: Graft donor-reactive T cells possibly entered the graft instead of undergoing deletion.

Trimming took 4 bases from V and 0 from J, leaving 4 bases between them. The CDR3 consists of 13 residues. Germline V lookup: CDR1 SGHTA, CDR2 FQGNSA. The clonotype comes from a human patient who received a liver transplant. Some T cells may be transferred from the graft donor. The chain joins TRBV7-2 to TRBJ1-3; D is undetermined. The input for sequencing was CD4+ T cells from blood, taken 12 months after liver transplant. The CDR3: CASSSLSGNTIYF. CDR3 nucleotides: TGTGCCAGCAGCTCCCTCTCTGGAAACACCATATATTTT. Complete variable domain (other parts from reference TRBV7-2 and TRBJ1-3): GAGVSQSPSNKVTEKGKDVELRCDPISGHTALYWYRQSLGQGLEFLIYFQGNSAPDKSGLPSDRFSAERTGGSVSTLTIQRTQQEDSAVYLCASSSLSGNTIYFGEGSWLTVV.